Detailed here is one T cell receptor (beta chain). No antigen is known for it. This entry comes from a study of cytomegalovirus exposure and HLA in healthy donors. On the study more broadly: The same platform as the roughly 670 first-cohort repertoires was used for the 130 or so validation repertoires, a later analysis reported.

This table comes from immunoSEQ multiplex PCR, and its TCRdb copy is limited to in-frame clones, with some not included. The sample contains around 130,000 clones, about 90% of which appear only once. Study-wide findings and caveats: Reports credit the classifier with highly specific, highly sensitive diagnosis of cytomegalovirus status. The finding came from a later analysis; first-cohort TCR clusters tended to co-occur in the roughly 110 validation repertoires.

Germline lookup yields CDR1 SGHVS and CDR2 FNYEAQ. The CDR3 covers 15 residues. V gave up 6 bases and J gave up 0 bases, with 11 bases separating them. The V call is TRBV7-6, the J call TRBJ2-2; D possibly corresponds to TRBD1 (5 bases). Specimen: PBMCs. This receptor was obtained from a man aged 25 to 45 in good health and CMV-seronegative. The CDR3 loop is CASRTSDTNTGELFF. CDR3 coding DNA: TGTGCCAGCAGAACCTCGGACACGAACACCGGGGAGCTGTTTTTT.